Below, 12 T cell receptor beta chains from the same sample are listed, as sequenced in a study of CD8 T cells in ankylosing spondylitis. TCRdb re-derived calls from the 5' RACE reads in MiXCR, one entry per CDR3 protein. The sample lists some 800,000 distinct CDR3 sequences, about an eighth occurring once. Study-wide findings and caveats: Typical of ankylosing spondylitis blood, it appeared, was a TCR beta motif of about eight highly homologous variants.

These receptors' antigens are unknown. Sequenced material: blood, either unsorted or a sorted T cell fraction (not recorded which). The receptors originated from a male donor with ankylosing spondylitis.

The chain couples TRBV29-1 to TRBJ2-3; D tentatively fits TRBD1 or TRBD2 (5 bases each). Germline CDR1 SQVTM, CDR2 ANQGSEA. The CDR3 has 15 amino acids. V was cut by 4 bases and J by 14 bases, with 28 bases left in between. Here the CDR3 reads CSVATAESIKRYTYF. CDR3 sequence (DNA): TGCAGCGTTGCGACAGCGGAATCTATCAAACGCTATACGTATTTT.

Comment on this clonotype: It is unclear where the CDR3 begins or ends on the DNA, so no DNA is shown, and the CDR3 is as TCRdb lists it. The chain couples TRBV28 to TRBJ2-4; the table's D call, TRBD2, has no DNA check behind it. The CDR3 adds up to 12 amino acids, both ends counted. Per germline, CDR1 MDHEN and CDR2 SYDVKM. The CDR3 here is CASSFASGIIYF.

This clonotype showed up just a few times. The chain is built from TRBV7-2 and TRBJ2-3; D perhaps matches TRBD2 (8 bases). The germline V gene has CDR1 SGHTA and CDR2 FQGNSA. Trimming left V 5 bases short and J 5 bases short, with 23 bases between. The CDR3 loop spans 17 amino acids. The CDR3 DNA reads TGTGCCAGCAGCCCCGAGTCGGGAGGGGGCGGGAGAGATACGCAGTATTTT. Translation: CASSPESGGGGRDTQYF.

The chain combines TRBV5-1 with TRBJ2-1; D possibly corresponds to TRBD2 (6 bases). There are 15 residues in the CDR3. Germline values: CDR1 SGHRS, CDR2 YFSETQ. Trimming removed 4 bases at V and 10 bases at J, with 21 bases between. CDR3: CASSPTAGGTGEQFF. The CDR3 nucleotides are TGCGCCAGCAGCCCCACGGCTGGGGGGACTGGGGAGCAGTTCTTC.

The chain recombines TRBV20-1 with TRBJ2-7; D might be TRBD2 (5 bases). This CDR3 is 15 amino acids long. The ends were cut back, 4 bases at V and 0 bases at J, with 16 bases in the middle. Per germline, CDR1 DFQATT and CDR2 SNEGSKA (reference sequence). The CDR3 coding sequence is TGCAGTGCTATCGCTAGCAGGACCAGCTCCTACGAGCAGTACTTC. This translates into CSAIASRTSSYEQYF.

This clonotype was detected a few times. The V and J genes are TRBV20-1 and TRBJ1-2; D gene unclear. In germline, CDR1 is DFQATT, CDR2 SNEGSKA (reference sequence). V was cut by 3 bases and J by 5 bases, with 10 bases left in between. The CDR3 totals 12 residues. CDR3 sequence reads: CSARPGLYGYTF. CDR3 DNA sequence: TGCAGTGCTAGGCCGGGGTTATATGGCTACACCTTC.

V gene TRBV5-4 combines with J gene TRBJ1-1; TRBD1 aligns across 8 bases. This CDR3 has 13 residues. CDR1 is SGHNT and CDR2 is YYREEE in the germline V gene (reference sequence). The J segment lost 4 bases and the V segment lost 5 bases, leaving 4 bases of the junction unmatched. The CDR3 nucleotides are TGTGCCAGCAGATGGACAGGGAGCACTGAAGCTTTCTTT. It is translated as CASRWTGSTEAFF.

This clonotype was picked up a small number of times. V gene TRBV7-9 combines with J gene TRBJ2-7, with TRBD1 matching 12 bases. Germline V gene sequence: CDR1 SEHNR, CDR2 FQNEAQ (reference sequence). The CDR3 extends over 14 amino acids. V shed 2 bases, J shed 8 bases, and the junction held 4 bases outside the gene matches. Written as DNA, the CDR3 is TGTGCCAGCAGCTTAATGGGACAGGGGGCGAAGCAGTACTTC. It is translated as CASSLMGQGAKQYF.

In its sample, this clonotype was seen many times. The V gene is TRBV7-2, the J gene TRBJ2-1; D is unresolved. Germline V gene sequence: CDR1 SGHTA, CDR2 FQGNSA. V shed 0 bases and J shed 10 bases, with 10 bases lying between them. This CDR3 region has 13 residues. CDR3 coding DNA: TGTGCCAGCAGCTTAGCCTATCAAGCGGAGCAGTTCTTC. Amino acid sequence: CASSLAYQAEQFF.

This chain links TRBV3-1 with TRBJ1-3; D possibly corresponds to TRBD1 (5 bases). The CDR3 contains 15 residues. Looked up from germline, CDR1 is LGHDT and CDR2 is YNNKEL (reference sequence). V was clipped by 7 bases and J by 4 bases, with 17 bases between them. CDR3 coding DNA: TGTGCCAGCATTGATTCCCCGGGGCTGGGAAACACCATATATTTT. Protein sequence: CASIDSPGLGNTIYF.

This clonotype was counted a few times. The genes are TRBV6-5 and TRBJ1-5; D perhaps matches TRBD1 (5 bases). This CDR3 is built from 15 residues. Germline CDR1 MNHEY, CDR2 SVGAGI. V was cut by 3 bases and J by 4 bases, with 13 bases left in between. This CDR3 is CASSYSTGFNQPQHF. The CDR3 DNA is TGTGCCAGCAGTTATTCCACAGGCTTTAATCAGCCCCAGCATTTT.

This clonotype was seen a few times. The V gene is TRBV4-2, the J gene TRBJ2-5, with TRBD1 identical over 10 bases. J lost 4 bases, V lost 1 base, and 9 bases had no gene match. Per the germline V gene, CDR1 is LGHNA and CDR2 is YNFKEQ. This CDR3 region has 17 residues. This CDR3 reads CASSQGDRGPPVETQYF. In nucleotides, the CDR3 is TGTGCCAGCAGCCAAGGGGACAGGGGCCCCCCAGTAGAGACCCAGTACTTC.